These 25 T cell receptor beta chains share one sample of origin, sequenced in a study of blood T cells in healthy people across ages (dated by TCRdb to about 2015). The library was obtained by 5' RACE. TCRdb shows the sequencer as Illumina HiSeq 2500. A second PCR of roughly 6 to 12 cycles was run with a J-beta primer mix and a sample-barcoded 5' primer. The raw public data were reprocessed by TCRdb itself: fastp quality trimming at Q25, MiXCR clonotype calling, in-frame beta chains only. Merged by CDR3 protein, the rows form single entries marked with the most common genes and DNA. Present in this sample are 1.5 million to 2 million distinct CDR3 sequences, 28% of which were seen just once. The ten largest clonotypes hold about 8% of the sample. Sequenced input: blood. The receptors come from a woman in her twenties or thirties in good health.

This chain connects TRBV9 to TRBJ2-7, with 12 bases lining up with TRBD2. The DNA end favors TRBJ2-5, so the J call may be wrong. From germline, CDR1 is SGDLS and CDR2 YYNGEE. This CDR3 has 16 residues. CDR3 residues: CASSATSTSGSETQYF. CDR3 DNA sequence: TGTGCCAGCAGCGCTACGTCGACTAGCGGGAGTGAGACCCAGTACTTC.

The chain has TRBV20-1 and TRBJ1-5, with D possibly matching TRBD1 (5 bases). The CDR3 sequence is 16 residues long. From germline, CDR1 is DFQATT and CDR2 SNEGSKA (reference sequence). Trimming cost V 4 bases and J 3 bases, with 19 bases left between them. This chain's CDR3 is CSATKGSGDPNQPQHF. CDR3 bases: TGCAGTGCTACGAAGGGATCTGGGGACCCCAATCAGCCCCAGCATTTT.

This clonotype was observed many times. CDR3 sequence reads: CSAVADTDTQYF. The CDR3 DNA reads as TGCAGCGCCGTAGCGGACACAGATACGCAGTATTTT. V usage is TRBV29-1 and J usage is TRBJ2-3; TRBD2 might be the D (6 bases). V was shortened by 7 bases and J by 2 bases, with 10 bases between the two germline ends. This CDR3 contains 12 residues. CDR1 SQVTM and CDR2 ANQGSEA come from the germline V gene.

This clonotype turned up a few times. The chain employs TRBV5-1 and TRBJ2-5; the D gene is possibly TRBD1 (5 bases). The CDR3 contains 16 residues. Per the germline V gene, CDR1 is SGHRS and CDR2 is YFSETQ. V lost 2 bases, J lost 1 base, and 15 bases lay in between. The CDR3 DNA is TGCGCCAGCAGCTTAACCTCCAGGGCCCCCCAAGAGACCCAGTACTTC. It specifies CASSLTSRAPQETQYF.

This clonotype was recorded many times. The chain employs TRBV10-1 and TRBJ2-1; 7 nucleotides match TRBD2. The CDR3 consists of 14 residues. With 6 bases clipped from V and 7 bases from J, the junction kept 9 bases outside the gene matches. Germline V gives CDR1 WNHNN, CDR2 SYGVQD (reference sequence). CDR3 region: CASSEITAGNEQFF. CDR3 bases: TGCGCCAGCAGCGAGATAACAGCGGGGAATGAGCAGTTCTTC.

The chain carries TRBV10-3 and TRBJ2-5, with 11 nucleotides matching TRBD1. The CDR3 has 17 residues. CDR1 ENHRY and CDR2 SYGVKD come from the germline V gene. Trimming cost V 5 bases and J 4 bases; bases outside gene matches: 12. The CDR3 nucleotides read TGTGCCATCAGTCCCCAACCGGGACAGGGGGTTGGAGAGACCCAGTACTTC. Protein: CAISPQPGQGVGETQYF.

CDR3 protein: CASSVRDRDTDTQYF. Here the CDR3 DNA reads TGTGCCAGCAGTGTGCGGGACAGGGATACAGATACGCAGTATTTT. The rearrangement uses TRBV2 and TRBJ2-3; 9 bases fit TRBD1. V was clipped by 4 bases and J by 3 bases; unmatched bases: 5. Germline V gene lookup returns CDR1 SNHLY and CDR2 FYNNEI. CDR3 length equals 15 residues.

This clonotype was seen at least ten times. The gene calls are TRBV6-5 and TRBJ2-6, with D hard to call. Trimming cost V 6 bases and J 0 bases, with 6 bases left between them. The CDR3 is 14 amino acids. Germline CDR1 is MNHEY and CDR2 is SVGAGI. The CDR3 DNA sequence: TGTGCCAGCAGGATCGGCTCTGGGGCCAACGTCCTGACTTTC. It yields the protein CASRIGSGANVLTF.

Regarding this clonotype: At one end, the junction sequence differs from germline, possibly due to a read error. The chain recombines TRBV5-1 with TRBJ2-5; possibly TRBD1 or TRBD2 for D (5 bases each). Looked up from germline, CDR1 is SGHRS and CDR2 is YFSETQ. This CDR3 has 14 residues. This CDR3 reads CASSRDGQQETQYF. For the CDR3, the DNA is TGCGCTAGCAGCCGGGACGGGCAACAAGAGACCCAGTACTTC.

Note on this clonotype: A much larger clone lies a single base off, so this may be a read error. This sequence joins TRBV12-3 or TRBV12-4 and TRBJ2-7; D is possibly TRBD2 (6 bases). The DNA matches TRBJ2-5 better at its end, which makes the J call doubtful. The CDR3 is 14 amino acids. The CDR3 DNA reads TGTGCCAGCAGTTTTAATAGCGGTCAAGGGACCCAGTACTTC. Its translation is CASSFNSGQGTQYF.

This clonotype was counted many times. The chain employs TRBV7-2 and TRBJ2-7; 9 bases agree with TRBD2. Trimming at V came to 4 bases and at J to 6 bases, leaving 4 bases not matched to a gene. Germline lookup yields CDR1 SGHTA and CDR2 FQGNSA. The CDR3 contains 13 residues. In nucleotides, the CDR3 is TGTGCCAGCAGCTGGTATAGCGGGGGCGAGCAGTACTTC. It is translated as CASSWYSGGEQYF.

Here the CDR3 reads CASRRTAVVSQETQYF. The CDR3 DNA is TGCGCCAGTAGACGGACCGCGGTAGTTTCCCAAGAGACCCAGTACTTC. This sequence joins TRBV5-1 and TRBJ2-5; the D is unclear. Germline loops: CDR1 SGHRS, CDR2 YFSETQ. V lost 8 bases, J lost 1 base, and 21 bases lay in between. This CDR3 contains 16 residues.

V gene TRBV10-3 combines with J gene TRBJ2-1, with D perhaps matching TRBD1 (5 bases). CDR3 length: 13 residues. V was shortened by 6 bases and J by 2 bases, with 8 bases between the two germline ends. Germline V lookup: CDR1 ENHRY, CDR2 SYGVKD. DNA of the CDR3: TGTGCCATCAGAGACAGTCCCTACAATGAGCAGTTCTTC. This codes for CAIRDSPYNEQFF.

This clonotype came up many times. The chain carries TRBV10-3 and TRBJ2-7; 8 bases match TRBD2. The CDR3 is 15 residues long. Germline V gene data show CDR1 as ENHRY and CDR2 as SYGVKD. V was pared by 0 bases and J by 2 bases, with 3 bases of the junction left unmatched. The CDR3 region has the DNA TGTGCCATCAGTGAGTCCGGGACTAGACCCTACGAGCAGTACTTC. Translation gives CAISESGTRPYEQYF.

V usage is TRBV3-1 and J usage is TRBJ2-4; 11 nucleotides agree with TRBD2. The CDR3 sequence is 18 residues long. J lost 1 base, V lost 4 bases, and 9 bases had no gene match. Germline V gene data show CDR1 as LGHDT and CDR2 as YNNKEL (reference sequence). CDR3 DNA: TGTGCCAGCAGCCTCTTAGCGGGGGGGCAATCGGCCAAAAACATTCAGTACTTC. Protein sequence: CASSLLAGGQSAKNIQYF.

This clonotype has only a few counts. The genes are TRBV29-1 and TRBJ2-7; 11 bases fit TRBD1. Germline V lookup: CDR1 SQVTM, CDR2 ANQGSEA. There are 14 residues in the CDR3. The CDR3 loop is CNVPGTGGPYEQYF. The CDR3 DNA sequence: TGCAACGTCCCCGGGACAGGGGGACCCTACGAGCAGTACTTC.

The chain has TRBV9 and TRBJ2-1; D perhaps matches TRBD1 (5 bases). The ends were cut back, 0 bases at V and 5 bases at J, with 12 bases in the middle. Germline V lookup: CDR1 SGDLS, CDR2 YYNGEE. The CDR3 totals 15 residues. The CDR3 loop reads CASSVGSGHHNEQFF. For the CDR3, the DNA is TGTGCCAGCAGCGTAGGGTCCGGACACCACAATGAGCAGTTCTTC.

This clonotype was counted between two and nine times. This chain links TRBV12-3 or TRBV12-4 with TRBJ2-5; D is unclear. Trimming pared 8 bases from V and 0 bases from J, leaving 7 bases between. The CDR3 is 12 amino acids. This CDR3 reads CASQRYQETQYF. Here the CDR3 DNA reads TGTGCCAGCCAACGGTACCAAGAGACCCAGTACTTC.

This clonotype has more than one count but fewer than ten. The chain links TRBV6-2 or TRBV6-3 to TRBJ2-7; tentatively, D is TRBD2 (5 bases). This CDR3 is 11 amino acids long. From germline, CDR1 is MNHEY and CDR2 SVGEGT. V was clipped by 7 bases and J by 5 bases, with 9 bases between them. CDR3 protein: CASTEEDEQYF. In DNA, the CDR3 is TGTGCCAGCACGGAGGAGGACGAGCAGTACTTC.

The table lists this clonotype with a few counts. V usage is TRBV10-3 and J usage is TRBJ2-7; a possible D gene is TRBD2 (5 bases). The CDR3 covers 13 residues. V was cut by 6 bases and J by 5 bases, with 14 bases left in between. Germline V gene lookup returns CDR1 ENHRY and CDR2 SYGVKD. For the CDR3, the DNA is TGTGCCATCAGAGACGGCCCCGGGGACGAGCAGTACTTC. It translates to CAIRDGPGDEQYF.

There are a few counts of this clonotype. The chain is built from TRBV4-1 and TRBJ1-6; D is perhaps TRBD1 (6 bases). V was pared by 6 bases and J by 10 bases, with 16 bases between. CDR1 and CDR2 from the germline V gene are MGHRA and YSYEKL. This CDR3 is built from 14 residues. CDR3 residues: CASSIQGVESPLHF. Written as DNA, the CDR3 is TGCGCCAGCAGTATACAGGGAGTGGAATCACCCCTCCACTTT.

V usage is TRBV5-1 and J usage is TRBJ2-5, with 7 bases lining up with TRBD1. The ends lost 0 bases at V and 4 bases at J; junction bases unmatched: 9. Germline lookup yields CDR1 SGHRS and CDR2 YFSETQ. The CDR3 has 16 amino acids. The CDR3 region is CASSLEPTGRVETQYF. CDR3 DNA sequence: TGCGCCAGCAGCTTGGAGCCGACAGGGCGTGTAGAGACCCAGTACTTC.

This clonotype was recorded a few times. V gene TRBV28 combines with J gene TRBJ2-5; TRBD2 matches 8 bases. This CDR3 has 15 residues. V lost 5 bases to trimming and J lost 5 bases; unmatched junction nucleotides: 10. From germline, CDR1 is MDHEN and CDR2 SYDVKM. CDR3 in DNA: TGTGCCAGCAGTCCCCCCGGCGGGGGGAGGGAGACCCAGTACTTC. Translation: CASSPPGGGRETQYF.

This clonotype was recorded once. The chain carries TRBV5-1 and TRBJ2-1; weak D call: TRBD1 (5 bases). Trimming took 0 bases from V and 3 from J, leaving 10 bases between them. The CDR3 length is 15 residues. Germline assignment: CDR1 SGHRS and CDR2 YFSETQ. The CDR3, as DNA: TGCGCCAGCAGCTTGGGACGGACAAGCTACAATGAGCAGTTCTTC. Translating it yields CASSLGRTSYNEQFF.

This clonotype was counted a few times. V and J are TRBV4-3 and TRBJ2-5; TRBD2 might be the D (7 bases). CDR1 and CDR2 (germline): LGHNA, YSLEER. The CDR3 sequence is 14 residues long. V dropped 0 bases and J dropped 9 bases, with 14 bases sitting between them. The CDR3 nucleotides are TGCGCCAGCAGCCAAGATGGGGGGGCCATGTCCCAGTACTTC. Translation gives CASSQDGGAMSQYF.